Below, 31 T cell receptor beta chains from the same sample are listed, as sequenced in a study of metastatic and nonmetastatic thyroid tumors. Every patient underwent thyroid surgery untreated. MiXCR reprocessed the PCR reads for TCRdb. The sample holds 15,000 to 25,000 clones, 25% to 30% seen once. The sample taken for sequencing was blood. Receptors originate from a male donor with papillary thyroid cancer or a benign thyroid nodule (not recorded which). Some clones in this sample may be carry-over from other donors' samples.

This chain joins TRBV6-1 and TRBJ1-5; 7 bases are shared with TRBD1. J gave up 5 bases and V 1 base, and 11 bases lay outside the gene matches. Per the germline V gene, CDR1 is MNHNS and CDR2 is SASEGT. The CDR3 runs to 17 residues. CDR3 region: CASSEGPDRVGDQPQHF. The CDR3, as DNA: TGTGCCAGCAGTGAAGGTCCCGACAGGGTGGGTGATCAGCCCCAGCATTTT.

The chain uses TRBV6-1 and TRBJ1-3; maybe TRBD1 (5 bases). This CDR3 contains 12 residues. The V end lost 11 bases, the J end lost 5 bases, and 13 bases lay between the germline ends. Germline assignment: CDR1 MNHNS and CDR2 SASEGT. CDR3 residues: CAAEGPRNTIYF. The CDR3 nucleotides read TGTGCCGCCGAGGGGCCTAGAAACACCATATATTTT.

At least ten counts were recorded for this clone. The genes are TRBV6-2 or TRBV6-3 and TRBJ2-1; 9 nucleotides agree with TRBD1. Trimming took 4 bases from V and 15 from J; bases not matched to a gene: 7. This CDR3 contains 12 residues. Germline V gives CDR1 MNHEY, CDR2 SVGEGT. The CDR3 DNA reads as TGTGCCAGCAGTTCTCAGGGGACAGGGCTGTTCTTC. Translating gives CASSSQGTGLFF.

CDR3 protein: CASRDRGSYNSPLHF. The CDR3 coding sequence is TGTGCCAGTAGGGACAGGGGGTCTTATAATTCACCCCTCCACTTT. J is TRBJ1-6 and V is TRBV19; 10 bases are a match to TRBD1. Trimming cost V 6 bases and J 4 bases; bases outside gene matches: 3. Germline V gene lookup returns CDR1 LNHDA and CDR2 SQIVND (reference sequence). The CDR3 length is 15 residues.

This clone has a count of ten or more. CDR3 in DNA: TGTGCCAGTAGCGGTATCGGGACAGGGGGTTGGACCCAGTACTTC. Its protein is CASSGIGTGGWTQYF. V usage is TRBV19 and J usage is TRBJ2-5; 11 nucleotides line up with TRBD1. Germline V CDR1 and CDR2: LNHDA, SQIVND (reference sequence). Trimming removed 6 bases from V and 7 bases from J; junction bases left unmatched: 10. This CDR3 is built from 15 residues.

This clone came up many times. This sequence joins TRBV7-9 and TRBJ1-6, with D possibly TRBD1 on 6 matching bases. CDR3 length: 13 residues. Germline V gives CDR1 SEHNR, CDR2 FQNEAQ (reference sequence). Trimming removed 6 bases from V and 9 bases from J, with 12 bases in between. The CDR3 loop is CASSTGGGSPLHF. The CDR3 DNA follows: TGTGCCAGCAGTACCGGGGGCGGTTCACCCCTCCACTTT.

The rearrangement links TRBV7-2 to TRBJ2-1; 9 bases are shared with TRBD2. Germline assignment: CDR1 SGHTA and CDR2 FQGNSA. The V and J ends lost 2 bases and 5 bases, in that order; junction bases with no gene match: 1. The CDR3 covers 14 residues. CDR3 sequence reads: CASSLSSGNNEQFF. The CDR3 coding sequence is TGTGCCAGCAGCTTATCTAGCGGGAACAATGAGCAGTTCTTC.

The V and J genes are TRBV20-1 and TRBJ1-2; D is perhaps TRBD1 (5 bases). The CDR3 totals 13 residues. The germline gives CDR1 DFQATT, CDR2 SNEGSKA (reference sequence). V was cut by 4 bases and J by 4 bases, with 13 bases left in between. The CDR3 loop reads CSATTGLIYGYTF. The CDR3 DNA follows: TGCAGTGCTACCACGGGACTTATCTATGGCTACACCTTC.

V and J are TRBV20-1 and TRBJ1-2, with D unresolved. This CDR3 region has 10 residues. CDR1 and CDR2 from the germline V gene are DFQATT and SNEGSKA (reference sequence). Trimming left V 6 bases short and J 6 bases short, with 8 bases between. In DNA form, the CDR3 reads TGCAGTGCAATCCGGGATGGCTACACCTTC. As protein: CSAIRDGYTF.

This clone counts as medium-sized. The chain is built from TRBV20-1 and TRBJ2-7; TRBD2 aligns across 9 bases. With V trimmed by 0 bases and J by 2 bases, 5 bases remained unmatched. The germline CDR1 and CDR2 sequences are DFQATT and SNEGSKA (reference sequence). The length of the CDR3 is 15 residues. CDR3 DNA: TGCAGTGCTAGAGATTCGGCGGGGGGGACCTACGAGCAGTACTTC. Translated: CSARDSAGGTYEQYF.

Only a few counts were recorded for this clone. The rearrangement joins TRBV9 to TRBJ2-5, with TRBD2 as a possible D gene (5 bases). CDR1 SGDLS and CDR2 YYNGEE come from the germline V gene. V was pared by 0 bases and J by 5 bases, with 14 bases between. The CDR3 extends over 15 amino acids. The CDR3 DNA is TGTGCCAGCAGCGTAGATGCCACTCGAGGGGAGACCCAGTACTTC. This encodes CASSVDATRGETQYF.

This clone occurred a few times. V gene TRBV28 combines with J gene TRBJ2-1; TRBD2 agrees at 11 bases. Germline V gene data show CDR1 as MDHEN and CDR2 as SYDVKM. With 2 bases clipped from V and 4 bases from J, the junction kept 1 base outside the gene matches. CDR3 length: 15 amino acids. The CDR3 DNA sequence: TGTGCCAGCAGTTTAGGGACTAGCGGATACAATGAGCAGTTCTTC. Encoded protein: CASSLGTSGYNEQFF.

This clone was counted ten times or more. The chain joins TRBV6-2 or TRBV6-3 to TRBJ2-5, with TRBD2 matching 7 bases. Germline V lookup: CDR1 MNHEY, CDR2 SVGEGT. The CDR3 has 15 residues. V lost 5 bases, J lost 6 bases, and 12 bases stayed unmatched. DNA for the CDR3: TGTGCCAGCAGTCTACCTCCGGGGGGTATAAAGACCCAGTACTTC. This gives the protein CASSLPPGGIKTQYF.

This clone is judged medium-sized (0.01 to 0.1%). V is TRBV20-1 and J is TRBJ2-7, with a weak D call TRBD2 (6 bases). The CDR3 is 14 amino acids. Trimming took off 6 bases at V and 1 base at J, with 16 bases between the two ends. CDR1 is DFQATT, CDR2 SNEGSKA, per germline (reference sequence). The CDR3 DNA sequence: TGCAGTGCCAACCCCGGGACTGCATCCTACGAGCAGTACTTC. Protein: CSANPGTASYEQYF.

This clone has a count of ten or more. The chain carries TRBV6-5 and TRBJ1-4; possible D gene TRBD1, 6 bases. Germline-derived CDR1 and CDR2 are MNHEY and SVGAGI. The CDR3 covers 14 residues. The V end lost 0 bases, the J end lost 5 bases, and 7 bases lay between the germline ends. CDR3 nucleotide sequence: TGTGCCAGCAGTTACTCAAGGGGGAATGAAAAACTGTTTTTT. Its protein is CASSYSRGNEKLFF.

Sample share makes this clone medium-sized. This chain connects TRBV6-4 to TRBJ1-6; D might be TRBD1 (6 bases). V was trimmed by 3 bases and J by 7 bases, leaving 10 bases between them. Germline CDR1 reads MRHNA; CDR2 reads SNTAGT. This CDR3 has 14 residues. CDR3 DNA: TGTGCCAGCAGTGAAGGAGGGGGAAATTCACCCCTCCACTTT. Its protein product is CASSEGGGNSPLHF.

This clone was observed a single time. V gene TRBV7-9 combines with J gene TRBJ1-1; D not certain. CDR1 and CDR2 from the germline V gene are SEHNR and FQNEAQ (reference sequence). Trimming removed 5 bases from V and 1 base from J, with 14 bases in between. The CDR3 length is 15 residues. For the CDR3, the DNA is TGTGCCAGCAGCCCCAAACGTGATCGGAACACTGAAGCTTTCTTT. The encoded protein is CASSPKRDRNTEAFF.

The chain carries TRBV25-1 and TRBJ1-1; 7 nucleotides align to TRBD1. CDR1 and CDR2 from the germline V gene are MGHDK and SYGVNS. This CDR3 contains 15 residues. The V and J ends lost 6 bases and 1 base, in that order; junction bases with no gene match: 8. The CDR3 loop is CASRETGAPNTEAFF. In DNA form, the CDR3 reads TGTGCCAGCAGGGAAACAGGGGCCCCGAACACTGAAGCTTTCTTT.

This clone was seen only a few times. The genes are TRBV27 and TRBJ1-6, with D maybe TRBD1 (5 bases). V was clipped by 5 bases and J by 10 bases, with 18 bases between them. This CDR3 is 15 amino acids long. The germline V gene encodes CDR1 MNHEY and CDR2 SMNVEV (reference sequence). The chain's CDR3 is CASSPGGQGGSPLHF. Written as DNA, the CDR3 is TGTGCCAGCAGTCCGGGCGGGCAGGGAGGATCACCCCTCCACTTT.

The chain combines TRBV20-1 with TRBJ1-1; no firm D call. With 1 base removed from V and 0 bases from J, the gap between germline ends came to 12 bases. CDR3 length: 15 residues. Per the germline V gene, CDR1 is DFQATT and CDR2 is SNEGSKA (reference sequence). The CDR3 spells CSARGMGGMNTEAFF. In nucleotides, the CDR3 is TGCAGTGCTAGAGGGATGGGAGGGATGAACACTGAAGCTTTCTTT.

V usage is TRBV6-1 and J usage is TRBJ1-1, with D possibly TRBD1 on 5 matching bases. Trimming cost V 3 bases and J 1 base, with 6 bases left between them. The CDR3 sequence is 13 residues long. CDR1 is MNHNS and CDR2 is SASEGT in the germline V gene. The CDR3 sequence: CASSERGNTEAFF. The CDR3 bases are TGTGCCAGCAGTGAGAGGGGGAACACTGAAGCTTTCTTT.

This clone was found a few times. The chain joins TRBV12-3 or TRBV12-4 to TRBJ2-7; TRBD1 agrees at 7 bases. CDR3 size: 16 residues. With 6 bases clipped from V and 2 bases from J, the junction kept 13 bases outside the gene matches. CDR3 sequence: CASSTMTGLNPYEQYF. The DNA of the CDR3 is TGTGCCAGCAGCACAATGACAGGGCTCAACCCCTACGAGCAGTACTTC.

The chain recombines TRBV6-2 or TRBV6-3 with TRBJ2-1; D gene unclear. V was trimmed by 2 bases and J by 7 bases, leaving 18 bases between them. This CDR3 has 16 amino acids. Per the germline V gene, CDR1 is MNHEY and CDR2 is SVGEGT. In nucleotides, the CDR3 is TGTGCCAGCAGTTACAGCGCAGTCTCACCTGCAAATGAGCAGTTCTTC. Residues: CASSYSAVSPANEQFF.

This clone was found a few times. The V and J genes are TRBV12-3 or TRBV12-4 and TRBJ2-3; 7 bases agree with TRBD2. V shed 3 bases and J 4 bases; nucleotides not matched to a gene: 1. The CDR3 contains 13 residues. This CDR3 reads CASSLGGPDTQYF. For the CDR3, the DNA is TGTGCCAGCAGTTTGGGAGGGCCAGATACGCAGTATTTT.

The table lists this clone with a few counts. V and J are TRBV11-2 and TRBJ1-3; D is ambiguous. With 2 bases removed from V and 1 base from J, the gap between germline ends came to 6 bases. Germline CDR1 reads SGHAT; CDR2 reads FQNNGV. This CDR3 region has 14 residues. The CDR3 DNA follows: TGTGCCAGCAGCTTAATCGCTTCTGGAAACACCATATATTTT. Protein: CASSLIASGNTIYF.

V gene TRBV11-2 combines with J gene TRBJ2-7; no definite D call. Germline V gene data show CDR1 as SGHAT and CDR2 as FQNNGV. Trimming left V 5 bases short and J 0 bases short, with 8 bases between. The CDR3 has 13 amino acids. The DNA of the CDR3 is TGTGCCAGCAGCACCGGGTCCTCCTACGAGCAGTACTTC. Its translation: CASSTGSSYEQYF.

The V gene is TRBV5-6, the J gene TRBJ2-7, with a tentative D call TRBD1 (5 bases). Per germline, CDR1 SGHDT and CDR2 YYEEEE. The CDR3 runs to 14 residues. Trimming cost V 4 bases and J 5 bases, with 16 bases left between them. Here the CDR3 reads CASSLGTGIHEQYF. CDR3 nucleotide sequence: TGTGCCAGCAGCCTCGGAACAGGCATTCACGAGCAGTACTTC.

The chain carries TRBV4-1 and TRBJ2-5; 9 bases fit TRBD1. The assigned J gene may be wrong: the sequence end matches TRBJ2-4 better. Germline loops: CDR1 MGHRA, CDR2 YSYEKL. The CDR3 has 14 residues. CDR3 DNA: TGCGCCAGCAGCCAGAGGACAGGGGATGACATTCAGTACTTC. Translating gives CASSQRTGDDIQYF.

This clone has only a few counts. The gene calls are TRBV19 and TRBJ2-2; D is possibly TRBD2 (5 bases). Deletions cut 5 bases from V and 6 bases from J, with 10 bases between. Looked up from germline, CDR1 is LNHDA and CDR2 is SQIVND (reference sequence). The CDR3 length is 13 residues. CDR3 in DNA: TGTGCCAGTAGTCGGGGAACGTCCGGGGAGCTGTTTTTT. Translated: CASSRGTSGELFF.

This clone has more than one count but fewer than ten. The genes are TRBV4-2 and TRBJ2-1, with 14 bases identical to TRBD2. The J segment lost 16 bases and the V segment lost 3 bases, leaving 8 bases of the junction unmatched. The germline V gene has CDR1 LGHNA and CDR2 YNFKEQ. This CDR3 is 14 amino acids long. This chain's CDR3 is CASSHAGLAGEYFF. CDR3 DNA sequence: TGTGCCAGCAGCCATGCGGGACTAGCGGGAGAATACTTCTTC.

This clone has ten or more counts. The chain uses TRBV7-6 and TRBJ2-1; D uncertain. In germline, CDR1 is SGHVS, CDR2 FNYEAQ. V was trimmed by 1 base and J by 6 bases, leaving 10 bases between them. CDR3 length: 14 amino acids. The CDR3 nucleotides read TGTGCCAGCAGCTTAGAGTGGTTTGGCAATGAGCAGTTCTTC. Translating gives CASSLEWFGNEQFF.